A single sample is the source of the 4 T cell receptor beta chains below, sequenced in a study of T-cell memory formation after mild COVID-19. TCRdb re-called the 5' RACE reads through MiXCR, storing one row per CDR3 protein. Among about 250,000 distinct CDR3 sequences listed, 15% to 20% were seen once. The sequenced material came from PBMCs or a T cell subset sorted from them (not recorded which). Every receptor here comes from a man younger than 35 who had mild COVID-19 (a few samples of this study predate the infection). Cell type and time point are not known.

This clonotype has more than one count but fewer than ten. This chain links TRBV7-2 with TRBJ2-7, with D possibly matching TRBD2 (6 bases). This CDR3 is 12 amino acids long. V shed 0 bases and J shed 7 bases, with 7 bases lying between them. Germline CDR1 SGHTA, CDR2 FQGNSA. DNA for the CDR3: TGTGCCAGCAGCTTAGCTGGGAGGGAGCAGTACGTC. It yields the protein CASSLAGREQYV.

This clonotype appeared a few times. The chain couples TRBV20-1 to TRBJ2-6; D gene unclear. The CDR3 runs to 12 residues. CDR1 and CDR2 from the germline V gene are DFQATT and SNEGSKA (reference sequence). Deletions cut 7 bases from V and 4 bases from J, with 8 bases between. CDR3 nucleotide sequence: TGCAGTGGGTATCTGGGGGCCAACGTCCTGACTTTC. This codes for CSGYLGANVLTF.

DNA for the CDR3: TGTGCCAGCACCTTGGAAAGGGGTTCCTACAATGAGCAGTTCTTC. It translates to CASTLERGSYNEQFF. The chain carries TRBV21-1 and TRBJ2-1. TRBV21-1 is labeled a pseudogene. This CDR3 has 15 amino acids.

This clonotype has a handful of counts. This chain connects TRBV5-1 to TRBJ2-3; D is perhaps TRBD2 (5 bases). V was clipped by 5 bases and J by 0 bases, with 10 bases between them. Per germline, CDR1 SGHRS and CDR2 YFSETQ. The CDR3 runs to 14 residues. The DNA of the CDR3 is TGCGCCAGCAGACCGGGAATGAGCACAGATACGCAGTATTTT. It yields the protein CASRPGMSTDTQYF.